The sequence of this TCR beta chain was determined in a study of CD8 T cells in Susac syndrome. The T cells that were sequenced for TCR beta were CD8+ and CD4+ cells from blood. Negative isolation yielded the CD8+ and CD4+ T cells, while FACS enriched the TEMRA cells. RNA in amounts of about 0.5 to 1 ug was reverse transcribed with random hexamers. An immunoSEQ multiplex PCR generated amplified TCR beta CDR3 products spanning 54 Vbeta and 13 Jbeta. TCRdb ran MiXCR on the immunoSEQ multiplex PCR reads and lists one entry per CDR3 protein. This sample yields 90,000 to 110,000 distinct CDR3 sequences, of which roughly 95% are seen a single time; 0.096% belongs to the top ten. This clonotype was sampled from a human donor in good health. Sequenced material: CD4+ T cells from PBMCs.

Here the CDR3 reads CASSQATGDGDEQYF. The CDR3 bases are TGTGCCAGCAGCCAAGCGACGGGGGACGGCGACGAGCAGTACTTC. V usage is TRBV4-2 and J usage is TRBJ2-7, with D tentatively TRBD2 (6 bases). V lost 1 base, J lost 5 bases, and 15 bases lay in between. Germline V gives CDR1 LGHNA, CDR2 YNFKEQ. The CDR3 consists of 15 residues.